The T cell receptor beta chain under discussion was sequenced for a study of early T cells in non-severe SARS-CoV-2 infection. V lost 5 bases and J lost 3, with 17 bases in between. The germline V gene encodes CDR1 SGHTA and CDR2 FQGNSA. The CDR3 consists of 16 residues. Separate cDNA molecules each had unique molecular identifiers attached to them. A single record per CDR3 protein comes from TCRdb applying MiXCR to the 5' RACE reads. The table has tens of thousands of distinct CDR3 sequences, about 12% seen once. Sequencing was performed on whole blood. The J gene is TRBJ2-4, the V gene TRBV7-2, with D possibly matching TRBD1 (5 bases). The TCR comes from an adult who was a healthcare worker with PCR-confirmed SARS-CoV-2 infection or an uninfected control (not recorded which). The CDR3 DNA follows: TGTACCAGCAGCCCGATACGGCAGGGCGGCAAAAACATTCAGTACTTC. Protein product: CTSSPIRQGGKNIQYF.